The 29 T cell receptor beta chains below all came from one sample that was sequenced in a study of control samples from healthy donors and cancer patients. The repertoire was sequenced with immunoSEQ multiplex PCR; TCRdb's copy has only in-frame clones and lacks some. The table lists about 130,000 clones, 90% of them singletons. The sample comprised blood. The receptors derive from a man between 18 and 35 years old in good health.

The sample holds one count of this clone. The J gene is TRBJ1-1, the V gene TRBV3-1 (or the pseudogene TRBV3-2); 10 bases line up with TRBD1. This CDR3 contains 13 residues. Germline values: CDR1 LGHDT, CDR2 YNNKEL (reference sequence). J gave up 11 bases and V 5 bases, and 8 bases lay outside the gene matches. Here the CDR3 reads CASSETGGAKAFF. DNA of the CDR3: TGTGCCAGCAGCGAGACAGGGGGCGCCAAGGCTTTCTTT.

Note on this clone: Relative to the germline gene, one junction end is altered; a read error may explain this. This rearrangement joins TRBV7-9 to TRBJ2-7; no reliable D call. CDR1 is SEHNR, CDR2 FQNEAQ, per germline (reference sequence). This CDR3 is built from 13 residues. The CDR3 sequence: CAGSPESSYEQYF. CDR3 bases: TGTGCCGGCAGCCCCGAAAGCTCCTACGAGCAGTACTTC.

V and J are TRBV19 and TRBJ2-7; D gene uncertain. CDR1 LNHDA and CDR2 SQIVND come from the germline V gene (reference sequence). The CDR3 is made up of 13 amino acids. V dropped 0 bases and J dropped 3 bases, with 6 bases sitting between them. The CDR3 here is CASSIDLSYEQYV. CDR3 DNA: TGTGCCAGTAGTATAGATCTGAGCTACGAGCAGTACGTC.

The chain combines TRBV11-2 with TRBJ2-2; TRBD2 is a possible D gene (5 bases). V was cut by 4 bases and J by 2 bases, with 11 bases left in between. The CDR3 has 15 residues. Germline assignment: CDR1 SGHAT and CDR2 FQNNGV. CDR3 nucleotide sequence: TGTGCCAGCAGCTGGGGAGTATTCAACACCGGGGAGCTGTTTTTT. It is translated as CASSWGVFNTGELFF. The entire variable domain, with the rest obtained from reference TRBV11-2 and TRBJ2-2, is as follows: EAGVAQSPRYKIIEKRQSVAFWCNPISGHATLYWYQQILGQGPKLLIQFQNNGVVDDSQLPKDRFSAERLKGVDSTLKIQPAKLEDSAVYLCASSWGVFNTGELFFGEGSRLTVL.

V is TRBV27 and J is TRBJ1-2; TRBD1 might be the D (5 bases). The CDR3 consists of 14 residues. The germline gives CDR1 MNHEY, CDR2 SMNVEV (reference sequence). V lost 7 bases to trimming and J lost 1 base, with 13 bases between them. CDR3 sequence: CASILLQGNYGYTF. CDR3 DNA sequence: TGTGCCAGCATTCTCCTTCAGGGTAACTATGGCTACACCTTC.

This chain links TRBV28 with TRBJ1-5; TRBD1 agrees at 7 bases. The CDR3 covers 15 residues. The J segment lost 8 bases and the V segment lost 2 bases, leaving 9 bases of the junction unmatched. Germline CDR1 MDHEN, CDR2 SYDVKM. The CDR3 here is CASSLTGITGEPQHF. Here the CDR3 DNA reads TGTGCCAGCAGTTTAACAGGCATTACAGGGGAGCCCCAGCATTTT.

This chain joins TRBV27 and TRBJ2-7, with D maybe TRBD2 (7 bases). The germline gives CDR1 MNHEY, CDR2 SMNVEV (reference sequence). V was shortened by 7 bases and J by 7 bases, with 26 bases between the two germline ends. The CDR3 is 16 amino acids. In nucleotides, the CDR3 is TGTGCCAGCAAACTTAATGGCGGGGGCATACAAAAGGAGCAGTACTTC. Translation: CASKLNGGGIQKEQYF.

The CDR3 DNA is TGTGCCAGCAGTTCTAAAGCCAAAAACATTCAGTACTTC. It encodes CASSSKAKNIQYF. This rearrangement joins TRBV6-5 to TRBJ2-4; D not resolved. V lost 4 bases and J 0 bases, leaving 4 bases between the germline ends. The V gene's germline CDR1 is MNHEY and CDR2 SVGAGI. The CDR3 spans 13 residues.

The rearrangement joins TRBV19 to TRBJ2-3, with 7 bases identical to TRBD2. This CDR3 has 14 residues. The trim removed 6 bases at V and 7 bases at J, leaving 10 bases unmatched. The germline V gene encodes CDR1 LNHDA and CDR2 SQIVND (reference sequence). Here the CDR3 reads CASRLGGDGNTQYF. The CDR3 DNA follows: TGTGCCAGTAGGTTGGGGGGGGACGGGAATACGCAGTATTTT.

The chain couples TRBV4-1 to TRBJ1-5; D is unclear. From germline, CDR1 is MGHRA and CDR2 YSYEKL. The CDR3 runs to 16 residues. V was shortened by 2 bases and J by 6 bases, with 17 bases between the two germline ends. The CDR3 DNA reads TGCGCCAGCAGCCAATCAATGACGGCGGTGGGTCAGCCCCAGCATTTT. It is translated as CASSQSMTAVGQPQHF.

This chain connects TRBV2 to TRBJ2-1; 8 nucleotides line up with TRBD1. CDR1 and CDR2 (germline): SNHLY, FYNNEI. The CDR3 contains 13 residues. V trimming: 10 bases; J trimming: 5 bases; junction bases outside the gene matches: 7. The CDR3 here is CATPGGLNNEQFF. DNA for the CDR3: TGTGCCACCCCAGGGGGCTTGAACAATGAGCAGTTCTTC.

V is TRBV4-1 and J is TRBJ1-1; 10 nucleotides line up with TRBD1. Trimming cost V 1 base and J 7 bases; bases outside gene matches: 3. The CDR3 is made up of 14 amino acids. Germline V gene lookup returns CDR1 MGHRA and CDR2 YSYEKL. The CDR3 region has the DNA TGCGCCAGCAGCCAAGGGACAGGGGGAAATGAAGCTTTCTTT. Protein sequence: CASSQGTGGNEAFF.

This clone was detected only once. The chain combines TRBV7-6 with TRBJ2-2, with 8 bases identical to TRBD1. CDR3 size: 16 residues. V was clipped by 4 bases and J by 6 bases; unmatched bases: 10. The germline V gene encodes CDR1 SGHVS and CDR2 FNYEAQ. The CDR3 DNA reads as TGTGCCAGCAGCTCCCGGACAGGGCGGCCTGCCGGGGAGCTGTTTTTT. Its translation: CASSSRTGRPAGELFF.

The CDR3 DNA reads TGTGCCAGCAGCTTAGCGAACCAGGGTAACAATCAGCCCCAGCATTTT. The encoded protein is CASSLANQGNNQPQHF. V and J are TRBV7-8 and TRBJ1-5; perhaps TRBD1 as D (5 bases). V lost 0 bases and J lost 3, with 12 bases in between. From germline, CDR1 is SGHVS and CDR2 FQNEAQ. The CDR3 is 16 residues long.

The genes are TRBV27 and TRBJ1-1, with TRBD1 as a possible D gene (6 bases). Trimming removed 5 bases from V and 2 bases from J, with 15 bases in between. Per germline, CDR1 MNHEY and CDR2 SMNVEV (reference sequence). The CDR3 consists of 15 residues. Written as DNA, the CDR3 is TGTGCCAGCAGTCTAACCTGGACAGCCAACACTGAAGCTTTCTTT. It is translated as CASSLTWTANTEAFF.

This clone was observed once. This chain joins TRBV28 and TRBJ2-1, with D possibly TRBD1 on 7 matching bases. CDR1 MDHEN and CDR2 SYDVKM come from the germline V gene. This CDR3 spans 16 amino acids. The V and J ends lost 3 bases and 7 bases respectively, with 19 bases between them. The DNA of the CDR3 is TGTGCCAGCAGTTTGGTAGTTTCAGGGGGGCGTAATGAGCAGTTCTTC. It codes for CASSLVVSGGRNEQFF.

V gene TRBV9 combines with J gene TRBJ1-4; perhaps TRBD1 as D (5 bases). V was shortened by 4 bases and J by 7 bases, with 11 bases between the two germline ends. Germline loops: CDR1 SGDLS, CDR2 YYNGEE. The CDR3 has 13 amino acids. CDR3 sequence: CASSRTGTEKLFF. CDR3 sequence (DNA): TGTGCCAGCAGCCGGACGGGGACTGAAAAACTGTTTTTT. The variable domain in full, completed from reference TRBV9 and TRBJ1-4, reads DSGVTQTPKHLITATGQRVTLRCSPRSGDLSVYWYQQSLDQGLQFLIQYYNGEERAKGNILERFSAQQFPDLHSELNLSSLELGDSALYFCASSRTGTEKLFFGSGTQLSVL.

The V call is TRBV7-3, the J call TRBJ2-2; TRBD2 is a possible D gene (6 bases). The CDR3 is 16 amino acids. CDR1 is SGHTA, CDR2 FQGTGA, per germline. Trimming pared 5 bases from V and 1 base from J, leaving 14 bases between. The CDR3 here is CASSQALALNTGELFF. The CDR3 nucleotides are TGTGCCAGCAGCCAAGCCCTAGCGCTGAACACCGGGGAGCTGTTTTTT.

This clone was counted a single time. CDR3 residues: CASRQPPNTQYF. DNA of the CDR3: TGTGCCAGCAGACAGCCGCCCAATACGCAGTATTTT. V gene TRBV3-1 (or the pseudogene TRBV3-2) combines with J gene TRBJ2-3; no clear D. Germline V lookup: CDR1 LGHDT, CDR2 YNNKEL (reference sequence). Trimming left V 6 bases short and J 7 bases short, with 11 bases between. This CDR3 contains 12 residues.

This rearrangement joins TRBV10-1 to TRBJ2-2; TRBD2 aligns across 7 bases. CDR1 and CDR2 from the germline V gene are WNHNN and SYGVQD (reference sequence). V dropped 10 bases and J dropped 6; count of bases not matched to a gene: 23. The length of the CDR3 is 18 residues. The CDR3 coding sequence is TGCGCCACTTTGGGGGGAGGGCATCGGAGGGGTAACGCCGGGGAGCTGTTTTTT. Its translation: CATLGGGHRRGNAGELFF.

The CDR3 DNA reads TGTGCCAGCAGTTTCCAGACAGGGGGCCGGTCTGAAAAACTGTTTTTT. It codes for CASSFQTGGRSEKLFF. This sequence joins TRBV28 and TRBJ1-4, with 10 bases identical to TRBD1. CDR1 and CDR2 (germline): MDHEN, SYDVKM. After removal of 3 bases from V and 7 bases from J, the junction contained 8 bases not matched to a gene. This CDR3 has 16 residues.

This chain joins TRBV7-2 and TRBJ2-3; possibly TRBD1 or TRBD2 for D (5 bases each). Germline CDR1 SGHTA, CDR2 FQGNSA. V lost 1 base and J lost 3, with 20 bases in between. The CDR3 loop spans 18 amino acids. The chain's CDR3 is CASSLEEDWGTVTDTQYF. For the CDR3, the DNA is TGTGCCAGCAGCTTAGAAGAGGACTGGGGGACCGTTACAGATACGCAGTATTTT.

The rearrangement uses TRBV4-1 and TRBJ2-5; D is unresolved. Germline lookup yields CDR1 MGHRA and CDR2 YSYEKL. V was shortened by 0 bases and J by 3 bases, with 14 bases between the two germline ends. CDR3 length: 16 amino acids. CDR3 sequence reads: CASSQDPYGGKETQYF. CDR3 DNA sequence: TGCGCCAGCAGCCAAGATCCGTACGGTGGGAAAGAGACCCAGTACTTC.

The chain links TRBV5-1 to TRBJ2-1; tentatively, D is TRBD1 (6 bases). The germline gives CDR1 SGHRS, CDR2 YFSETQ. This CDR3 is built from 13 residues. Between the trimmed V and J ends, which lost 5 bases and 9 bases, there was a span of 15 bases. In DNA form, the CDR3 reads TGCGCCAGCAGTCTTCCTCGACAGGCTGAGCAGTTCTTC. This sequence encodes CASSLPRQAEQFF.

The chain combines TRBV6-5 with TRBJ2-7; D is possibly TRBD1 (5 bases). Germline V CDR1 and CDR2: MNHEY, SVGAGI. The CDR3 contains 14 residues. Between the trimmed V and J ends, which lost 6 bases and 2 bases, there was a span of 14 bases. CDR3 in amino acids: CASSDSRTTYEQYV. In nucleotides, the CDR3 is TGTGCCAGCAGCGACAGCCGAACCACCTACGAGCAGTACGTC.

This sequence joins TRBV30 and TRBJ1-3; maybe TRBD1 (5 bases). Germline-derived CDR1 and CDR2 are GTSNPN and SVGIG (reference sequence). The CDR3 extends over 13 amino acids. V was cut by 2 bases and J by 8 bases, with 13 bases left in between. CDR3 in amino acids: CAWSTGWGDTIYF. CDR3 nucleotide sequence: TGTGCCTGGAGTACTGGCTGGGGGGACACCATATATTTT.

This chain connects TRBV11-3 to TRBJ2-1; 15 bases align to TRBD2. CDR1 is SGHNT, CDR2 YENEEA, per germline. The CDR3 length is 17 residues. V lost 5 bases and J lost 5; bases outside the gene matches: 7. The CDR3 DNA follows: TGTGCCAGCAGCCCACGTTGGACTAGCGGGAGGGACAATGAGCAGTTCTTC. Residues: CASSPRWTSGRDNEQFF.

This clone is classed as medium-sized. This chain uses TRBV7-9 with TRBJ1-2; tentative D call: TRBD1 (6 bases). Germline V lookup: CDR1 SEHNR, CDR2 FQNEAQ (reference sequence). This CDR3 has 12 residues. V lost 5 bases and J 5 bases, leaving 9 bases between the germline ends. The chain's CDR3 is CASSRGQYGYTF. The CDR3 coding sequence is TGTGCCAGCAGCCGCGGACAGTATGGCTACACCTTC.

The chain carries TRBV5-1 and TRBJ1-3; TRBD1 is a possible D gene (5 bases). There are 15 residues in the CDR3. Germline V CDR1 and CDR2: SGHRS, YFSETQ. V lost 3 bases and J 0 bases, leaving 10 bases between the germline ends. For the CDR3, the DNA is TGCGCCAGCAGCTCAACAGGATCCTCTGGAAACACCATATATTTT. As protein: CASSSTGSSGNTIYF.